This T cell receptor (beta chain) was profiled in a study of control samples from healthy donors and cancer patients. The table came from immunoSEQ multiplex PCR; TCRdb's copy has only in-frame clones and leaves some out. Of over 85,000 clones listed, just over 90% are singletons. Germline CDR1 and CDR2: KGHDR and SFDVKD. The ends lost 5 bases at V and 4 bases at J; junction bases unmatched: 9. The CDR3 has 16 amino acids. The receptor was derived from a woman aged 18-29 years in good health. Sequenced material: blood. The chain employs TRBV24-1 and TRBJ2-2, with TRBD1 identical over 7 bases. DNA of the CDR3: TGTGCCACCAGTGCCCAGACAGGGTTGAGCACCGGGGAGCTGTTTTTT. It translates to CATSAQTGLSTGELFF.